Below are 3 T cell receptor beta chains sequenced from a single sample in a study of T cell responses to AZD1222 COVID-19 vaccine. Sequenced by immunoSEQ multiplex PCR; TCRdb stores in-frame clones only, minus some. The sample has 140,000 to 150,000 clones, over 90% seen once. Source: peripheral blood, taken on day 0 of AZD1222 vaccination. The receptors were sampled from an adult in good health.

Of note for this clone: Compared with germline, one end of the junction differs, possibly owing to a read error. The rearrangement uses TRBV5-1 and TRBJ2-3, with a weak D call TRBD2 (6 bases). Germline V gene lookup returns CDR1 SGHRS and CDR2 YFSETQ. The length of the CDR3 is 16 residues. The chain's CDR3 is CASSLVGRRGTDTQYF. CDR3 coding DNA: TGCGCCAGCAGCTTGGTTGGGAGGAGGGGCACGGATACGCAGTATTTT.

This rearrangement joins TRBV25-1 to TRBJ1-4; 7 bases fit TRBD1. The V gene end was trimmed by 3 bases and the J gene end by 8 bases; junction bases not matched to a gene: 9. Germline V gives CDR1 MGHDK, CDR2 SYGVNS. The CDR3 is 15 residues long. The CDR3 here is CASSDPRDRAEKLFF. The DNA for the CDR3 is TGTGCCAGCAGTGACCCCAGGGACAGAGCCGAAAAACTGTTTTTT.

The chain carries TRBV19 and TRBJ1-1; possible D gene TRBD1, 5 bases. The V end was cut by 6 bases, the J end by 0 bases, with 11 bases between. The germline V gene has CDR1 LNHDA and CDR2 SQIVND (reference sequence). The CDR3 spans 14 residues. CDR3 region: CASRQRGVNTEAFF. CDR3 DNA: TGTGCCAGTAGACAGAGGGGAGTGAACACTGAAGCTTTCTTT.